The present TCR beta chain was sequenced within a study of T cells in Graves' hyperthyroidism and ophthalmopathy. Patients aged 18 to 65 had newly diagnosed hyperthyroidism lasting under 2 months. Initially, at the first diagnosis of hyperthyroidism and before any ophthalmopathy symptoms, blood was sampled. The germline V gene encodes CDR1 MDHEN and CDR2 SYDVKM. The V and J ends lost 9 bases and 7 bases respectively, with 21 bases between them. CDR3 size: 14 residues. TCR beta CDR3 sequences were amplified from RNA transcripts. HTBI primers drove first-round RT-PCR of the TCR CDR3. TCRdb used MiXCR to reprocess the multiplex PCR reads, holding one entry per CDR3 protein. The data contain under 300,000 distinct CDR3 sequences, 25% to 30% of them singletons.

Material: blood. The rearrangement uses TRBV28 and TRBJ2-5, with D maybe TRBD1 (7 bases). This TCR was sampled from a man aged 40-49 years with Graves' hyperthyroidism that later progressed to Graves' ophthalmopathy. The CDR3 loop reads CASGRTGGILTQYF. The CDR3 DNA reads as TGTGCCAGTGGGAGGACAGGCGGAATACTGACCCAGTACTTC. Variable domain in full (rest from reference TRBV28 and TRBJ2-5): DVKVTQSSRYLVKRTGEKVFLECVQDMDHENMFWYRQDPGLGLRLIYFSYDVKMKEKGDIPEGYSVSREKKERFSLILESASTNQTSMYLCASGRTGGILTQYFGPGTRLLVL.